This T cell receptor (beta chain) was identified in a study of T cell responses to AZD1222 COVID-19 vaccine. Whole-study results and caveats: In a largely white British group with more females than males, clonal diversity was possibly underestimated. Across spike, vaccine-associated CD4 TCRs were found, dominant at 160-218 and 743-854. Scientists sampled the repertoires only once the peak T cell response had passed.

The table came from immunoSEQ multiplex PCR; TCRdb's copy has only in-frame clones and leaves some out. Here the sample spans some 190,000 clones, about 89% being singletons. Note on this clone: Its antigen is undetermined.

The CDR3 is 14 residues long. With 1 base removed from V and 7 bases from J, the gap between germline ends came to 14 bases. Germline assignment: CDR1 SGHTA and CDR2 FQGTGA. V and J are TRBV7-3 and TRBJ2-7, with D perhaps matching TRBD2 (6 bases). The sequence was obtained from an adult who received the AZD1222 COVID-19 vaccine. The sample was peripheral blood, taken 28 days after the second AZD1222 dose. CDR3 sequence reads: CASSLSSGAGEQYF. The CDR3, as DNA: TGTGCCAGCAGCTTAAGCTCCGGGGCGGGGGAGCAGTACTTC.